Shown below are 25 T cell receptor beta chains from a single sample sequenced in a study of OX40 agonist ivuxolimab in advanced cancers. Repertoires were generated with immunoSEQ multiplex PCR, while TCRdb's copy carries only in-frame clones and drops some. The sample has 55,000 to 90,000 clones; 75% to 90% are singletons. Material: CD4+ or CD8+ T cells sorted from blood, obtained in a trial of the OX40 agonist ivuxolimab. The receptor source for this set is an adult with an advanced solid tumor such as melanoma, head and neck, liver or kidney cancer.

The chain is built from TRBV27 and TRBJ2-7; TRBD2 matches at 7 bases. Germline trimming cut 5 bases from V and 2 bases from J; bases unmatched to any gene: 6. Germline lookup yields CDR1 MNHEY and CDR2 SMNVEV (reference sequence). The CDR3 runs to 14 residues. The CDR3 protein is CASSGGGPPYEQYF. The CDR3 DNA follows: TGTGCCAGCAGTGGGGGGGGACCCCCCTACGAGCAGTACTTC.

This clone was observed a handful of times. The chain recombines TRBV19 with TRBJ1-6; 8 bases are a match to TRBD1. Germline loops: CDR1 LNHDA, CDR2 SQIVND (reference sequence). CDR3 length: 15 amino acids. J was trimmed by 7 bases and V by 5 bases; bases with no gene match: 7. The CDR3 coding sequence is TGTGCCAGTAGTCCGACAGGGGCCGGGAATTCACCCCTCCACTTT. Amino acid sequence: CASSPTGAGNSPLHF.

V and J are TRBV6-1 and TRBJ1-1, with a tentative D call TRBD1 (5 bases). The CDR3 spans 15 residues. The V end was cut by 8 bases, the J end by 1 base, with 17 bases between. Per germline, CDR1 MNHNS and CDR2 SASEGT. CDR3 amino acids: CASPGPKHWNTEAFF. The CDR3 DNA is TGTGCCAGCCCGGGACCCAAGCATTGGAACACTGAAGCTTTCTTT.

The rearrangement links TRBV10-3 to TRBJ2-1; tentatively, D is TRBD1 (6 bases). Trimming cost V 10 bases and J 4 bases, with 20 bases left between them. The germline V gene encodes CDR1 ENHRY and CDR2 SYGVKD. The CDR3 spans 15 residues. This chain's CDR3 is CASLQGGGLYNEQFF. CDR3 DNA sequence: TGTGCCAGCCTACAGGGTGGTGGGCTTTACAATGAGCAGTTCTTC.

V and J are TRBV6-1 and TRBJ1-1, with TRBD1 matching 10 bases. There are 11 residues in the CDR3. Germline loops: CDR1 MNHNS, CDR2 SASEGT. With 8 bases clipped from V and 7 bases from J, the junction kept 1 base outside the gene matches. CDR3 nucleotides: TGTGCCAGCGGGACAGGGGTTGAAGCTTTCTTT. Translation: CASGTGVEAFF.

This sequence joins TRBV10-3 and TRBJ1-2; D might be TRBD1 (5 bases). Germline loops: CDR1 ENHRY, CDR2 SYGVKD. V gave up 6 bases and J gave up 1 base, with 15 bases separating them. This CDR3 is 15 amino acids long. The CDR3, as DNA: TGTGCCATCAGCCCCGGGGGAGTTTATAACTATGGCTACACCTTC. Protein product: CAISPGGVYNYGYTF.

The rearrangement joins TRBV9 to TRBJ2-7, with D perhaps matching TRBD1 (6 bases). The length of the CDR3 is 14 residues. V lost 3 bases, J lost 2 bases, and 12 bases lay in between. Per germline, CDR1 SGDLS and CDR2 YYNGEE. CDR3 region: CASSAGHLTYEQYF. The DNA for the CDR3 is TGTGCCAGCAGCGCGGGACACCTTACCTACGAGCAGTACTTC.

CDR3 loop: CASSPPGGRALHF. Here the CDR3 DNA reads TGTGCCAGCAGCCCCCCGGGGGGGAGGGCCCTCCACTTT. This chain joins TRBV6-5 and TRBJ1-6; a possible D gene is TRBD1 (5 bases). CDR3 length: 13 residues. Germline assignment: CDR1 MNHEY and CDR2 SVGAGI. Trimming left V 6 bases short and J 14 bases short, with 17 bases between.

Here the CDR3 reads CAISDLLAGGPYNEQFF. In nucleotides, the CDR3 is TGTGCCATCAGTGACCTACTAGCGGGGGGGCCCTACAATGAGCAGTTCTTC. J is TRBJ2-1 and V is TRBV10-3; 13 bases align to TRBD2. With 3 bases clipped from V and 2 bases from J, the junction kept 4 bases outside the gene matches. Germline-derived CDR1 and CDR2 are ENHRY and SYGVKD. CDR3 size: 17 residues.

The V and J genes are TRBV30 and TRBJ1-1, with 7 bases that match TRBD1. From germline, CDR1 is GTSNPN and CDR2 SVGIG (reference sequence). V shed 1 base, J shed 3 bases, and the junction held 5 bases outside the gene matches. This CDR3 has 14 amino acids. The CDR3 DNA reads TGTGCCTGGAGTGGGGGAGGGGGCCACACTGAAGCTTTCTTT. This translates into CAWSGGGGHTEAFF.

CDR3 in amino acids: CAWSARGGLNEKLFF. The CDR3, as DNA: TGTGCCTGGAGTGCCAGGGGGGGCCTCAATGAAAAACTGTTTTTT. The chain has TRBV30 and TRBJ1-4; 7 nucleotides match TRBD1. Germline lookup yields CDR1 GTSNPN and CDR2 SVGIG (reference sequence). V lost 1 base to trimming and J lost 5 bases; unmatched junction nucleotides: 7. The CDR3 runs 15 residues.

The CDR3 spells CASSDITLAPYEQYF. In nucleotides, the CDR3 is TGTGCCAGCAGTGACATCACCCTGGCCCCCTACGAGCAGTACTTC. The chain carries TRBV25-1 and TRBJ2-7; D remains unclear. V lost 3 bases to trimming and J lost 2 bases, with 14 bases between them. CDR1 and CDR2 (germline): MGHDK, SYGVNS. The CDR3 totals 15 residues.

The CDR3 protein is CASSLLEDYSTIEQFF. CDR3 in DNA: TGCGCCAGCAGTCTCCTAGAGGACTACTCCACAATTGAGCAGTTCTTC. The rearrangement uses TRBV23-1 and TRBJ2-1; a weak D match, TRBD2 (6 bases). TRBV23-1 is annotated as an ORF whose role is uncertain. The CDR3 covers 16 residues. V was shortened by 4 bases and J by 9 bases, with 22 bases between the two germline ends.

The CDR3 sequence: CASSPGQANSPLHF. CDR3 coding DNA: TGTGCCAGCAGCCCGGGACAGGCTAATTCACCCCTCCACTTT. The genes are TRBV4-2 and TRBJ1-6; 8 positions match TRBD1. This CDR3 has 14 amino acids. Per germline, CDR1 LGHNA and CDR2 YNFKEQ. V gave up 4 bases and J gave up 6 bases; unmatched junction bases: 2.

V gene TRBV14 combines with J gene TRBJ2-2; 9 positions agree with TRBD1. The V and J ends lost 7 bases and 5 bases, in that order; junction bases with no gene match: 5. This CDR3 has 14 residues. Germline values: CDR1 SGHDN, CDR2 FVKESK. The CDR3 loop is CASTRQGVTGELFF. Here the CDR3 DNA reads TGTGCCAGCACCAGACAGGGGGTAACCGGGGAGCTGTTTTTT.

V gene TRBV28 combines with J gene TRBJ1-2; 7 bases are a match to TRBD1. The CDR3 loop spans 15 amino acids. Germline assignment: CDR1 MDHEN and CDR2 SYDVKM. Trimming at V came to 6 bases and at J to 3 bases, leaving 10 bases not matched to a gene. CDR3 sequence reads: CASSSTGLPYYGYTF. The CDR3 nucleotides are TGTGCCAGCAGCTCGACAGGGCTCCCTTACTATGGCTACACCTTC.

The chain has TRBV2 and TRBJ1-6; D call uncertain. The CDR3 covers 15 residues. CDR1 and CDR2 (germline): SNHLY, FYNNEI. V lost 4 bases, J lost 7 bases, and 14 bases lay in between. This CDR3 is CASSVNSGENSPLHF. CDR3 nucleotides: TGTGCCAGCAGTGTAAACAGCGGTGAAAATTCACCCCTCCACTTT.

The chain links TRBV7-8 to TRBJ2-5; either TRBD1 or TRBD2 may supply D (5 bases each). Germline V gene lookup returns CDR1 SGHVS and CDR2 FQNEAQ. The CDR3 contains 13 residues. The germline V and J ends were trimmed by 5 bases and 5 bases, with 12 bases remaining between them. The CDR3 spells CASSKGTSETQYF. The CDR3 region has the DNA TGTGCCAGCAGCAAGGGGACGTCGGAGACCCAGTACTTC. The full variable domain, rest sourced from reference TRBV7-8 and TRBJ2-5, is GAGVSQSPRYKVAKRGQDVALRCDPISGHVSLFWYQQALGQGPEFLTYFQNEAQLDKSGLPSDRFFAERPEGSVSTLKIQRTQQEDSAVYLCASSKGTSETQYFGPGTRLLVL.

A note on this clone: This CDR3 is also generated by other DNA sequences in the sample. V usage is TRBV28 and J usage is TRBJ1-1, with D possibly TRBD1 on 6 matching bases. The length of the CDR3 is 16 residues. Germline V CDR1 and CDR2: MDHEN, SYDVKM. The V gene lost 6 bases and the J gene lost 5 bases, with 22 bases spanning the gap. The CDR3, as DNA: TGTGCCAGCAGCCCAGGACAGCTGGGATGGACTACTGAAGCTTTCTTT. Protein: CASSPGQLGWTTEAFF.

This clone was observed once. V gene TRBV9 combines with J gene TRBJ1-6; possible D gene TRBD1, 6 bases. The CDR3 is made up of 15 amino acids. The V and J ends lost 4 bases and 3 bases respectively, with 11 bases between them. The germline CDR1 and CDR2 sequences are SGDLS and YYNGEE. CDR3 DNA: TGTGCCAGCAGCCCGGACAGCCTCTATAATTCACCCCTCCACTTT. Its translation is CASSPDSLYNSPLHF.

The rearrangement joins TRBV27 to TRBJ2-3; D is possibly TRBD1 (6 bases). The V gene's germline CDR1 is MNHEY and CDR2 SMNVEV (reference sequence). This CDR3 is built from 17 residues. The germline V and J ends were trimmed by 3 bases and 4 bases, with 20 bases remaining between them. This CDR3 reads CASSFRRLGTPADTQYF. CDR3 DNA: TGTGCCAGCAGTTTCCGTCGTTTGGGGACACCCGCAGATACGCAGTATTTT.

This clone was detected only a few times. The chain is built from TRBV5-8 and TRBJ2-1; no reliable D call. Germline-derived CDR1 and CDR2 are SGHTS and YDEGEE. V was cut by 4 bases and J by 6 bases, with 14 bases left in between. The length of the CDR3 is 14 residues. CDR3 protein: CASSPLSLGNEQFF. The CDR3, as DNA: TGTGCCAGCAGCCCTTTGTCGTTAGGCAATGAGCAGTTCTTC.

This chain joins TRBV20-1 and TRBJ2-7; no reliable D call. V lost 3 bases and J lost 3, with 6 bases in between. CDR1 is DFQATT and CDR2 is SNEGSKA in the germline V gene (reference sequence). The CDR3 runs to 11 residues. The CDR3 DNA follows: TGCAGTGCTAGGCCAGGCTACGAGCAGTACTTC. It codes for CSARPGYEQYF.

This chain links TRBV6-5 with TRBJ1-3; D is possibly TRBD1 (5 bases). The V gene lost 3 bases and the J gene lost 4 bases, with 13 bases spanning the gap. The CDR3 extends over 15 amino acids. Per germline, CDR1 MNHEY and CDR2 SVGAGI. CDR3 amino acids: CASSYTGGVGNTIYF. In nucleotides, the CDR3 is TGTGCCAGCAGTTATACGGGGGGGGTAGGAAACACCATATATTTT.

This rearrangement joins TRBV9 to TRBJ1-2, with TRBD1 matching 8 bases. V lost 2 bases and J lost 3; bases outside the gene matches: 3. The germline CDR1 and CDR2 sequences are SGDLS and YYNGEE. This CDR3 is built from 14 residues. The CDR3 DNA reads TGTGCCAGCAGCGTCCCGGGACAGGACTATGGCTACACCTTC. Translated: CASSVPGQDYGYTF.